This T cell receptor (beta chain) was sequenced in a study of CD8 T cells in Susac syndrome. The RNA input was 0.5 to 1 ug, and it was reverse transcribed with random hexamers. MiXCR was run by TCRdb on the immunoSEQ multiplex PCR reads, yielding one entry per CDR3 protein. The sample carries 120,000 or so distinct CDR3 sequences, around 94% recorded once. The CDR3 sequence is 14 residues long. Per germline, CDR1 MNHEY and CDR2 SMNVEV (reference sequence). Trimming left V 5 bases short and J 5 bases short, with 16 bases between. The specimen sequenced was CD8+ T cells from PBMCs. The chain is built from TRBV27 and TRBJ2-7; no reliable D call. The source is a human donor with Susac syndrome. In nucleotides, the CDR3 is TGTGCCAGCAGTCTTACGGACCCCCGGGACGAGCAGTACTTC. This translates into CASSLTDPRDEQYF.